Listed below are T cell receptor beta chains from one sample, sequenced in a study of shared clonotypes between healthy human individuals. Sequencing was performed with immunoSEQ multiplex PCR; in TCRdb, only in-frame clones are kept and a portion is missing. The table records 600,000 to 750,000 clones, more than 70% of them present only once. The sample consisted of memory CD4+ T cells sorted from blood. The receptor set was obtained from a woman aged 30 to 39 in good health. Both conserved end residues are part of each CDR3. The D gene is left open where the match is weak. Some rows mark clone size as missing; the rest say once, few, many or name a class of expanded clone.

>TRBV18|TRBD2|-|TRBJ2-1
TGTGCCAGCTCAGCCGGGAGCGGGATCTACAATGAGCAGTTCTTC
CASSAGSGIYNEQFF
>TRBV11-3|-|-|TRBJ2-5
TGTGCCAGCAGCCTTCAAACTGGGGGTACGGAGACCCAGTACTTC
CASSLQTGGTETQYF
>TRBV5-1|TRBD1|-|TRBJ2-1
TGCGCCAGCAGGACAGGGGAGAGGTACAATGAGCAGTTCTTC
CASRTGERYNEQFF
>TRBV20-1|TRBD1|-|TRBJ2-7
TGCAGCGGGACAGGTGTAAACGAGCAGTACTTC
CSGTGVNEQYF
>TRBV2|TRBD1|-|TRBJ1-5
TGTGCCAGCAAGGGACAGGGGGACCAGCCCCAGCATTTT
CASKGQGDQPQHF
>TRBV2|-|-|TRBJ2-5
TGTGCCAGCAGTGGGCTCCCTCGGGGAGAGACCCAGTACTTC
CASSGLPRGETQYF
>TRBV6-4|TRBD1|few|TRBJ1-1
TGTGCCAGCAGTGACTCAAGGACAGGGAACACTGAAGCTTTCTTT
CASSDSRTGNTEAFF
>TRBV5-4|TRBD1|-|TRBJ2-1
TGTGCCAGCAAGGTACAGGGGGACTACAATGAGCAGTTCTTC
CASKVQGDYNEQFF
>TRBV28|-|-|TRBJ2-7
TGTGCCAGCAGTTCAAGGTACGAGCAGTACTTC
CASSSRYEQYF
>TRBV18|-|-|TRBJ1-3
TGTGCCAGCTCACCTTCGGGCGAAGGGACCAACACCATATATTTT
CASSPSGEGTNTIYF
>TRBV21-1|-|-|TRBJ2-3
TGTGCCAGCAGCAAATATTGGAGGGGAGGGCCAGATACGCAGTATTTT
CASSKYWRGGPDTQYF
>TRBV7-9|TRBD2|once|TRBJ2-1
TGTGCCAGCAGCTCCGCTAGCGGTCCCGACAATGAGCAGTTCTTC
CASSSASGPDNEQFF
>TRBV5-1|TRBD1|many|TRBJ2-3
TGCGCCAGCAGCTTGGCGGGGACAGACACAGATACGCAGTATTTT
CASSLAGTDTDTQYF
>TRBV5-4|-|-|TRBJ1-2
TGTGCCAGCAGCTTGTTTGCTCAGCCAGGCTACACCTTC
CASSLFAQPGYTF
>TRBV21-1|-|-|TRBJ1-1
TGTGCCAGCAGCAGTCGGAAGGGGAGTGAAGCTTTCTTT
CASSSRKGSEAFF
>TRBV25-1|-|-|TRBJ2-7
TGTGCCAGCTCCAGGGGTGGGGAGCAGTACTTC
CASSRGGEQYF
>TRBV27|-|few|TRBJ1-2
TGTGCCAGCAGAGGGGACGGTCGCTACACCTTC
CASRGDGRYTF
>TRBV7-9|-|-|TRBJ2-7
TGTGCCAGCAGCTTCGGACTGTCTTACGAGCAGTACTTC
CASSFGLSYEQYF
>TRBV5-6|-|-|TRBJ1-3
TGTGCCAGCAGCTTTTCACCTTCCTCTGGAAACACCATATATTTT
CASSFSPSSGNTIYF
>TRBV27|-|-|TRBJ1-3
TGTGCCACCAAAGCCGGGGTGGGATCTGGAAACACCATATATTTT
CATKAGVGSGNTIYF
>TRBV2|TRBD2|-|TRBJ2-7
TGTGCCAGCAGTGAAGGGGCGGGACTAGCGGAGTACTTC
CASSEGAGLAEYF
>TRBV4-1|-|-|TRBJ2-4
TGCGCCAGCAGCCAAGCGAGTACAGGAAACATTCAGTACTTC
CASSQASTGNIQYF
>TRBV15|TRBD2|-|TRBJ2-7
TGTGCCACCAGTACCGGACTAGCGGGATACGAGCAGTACTTC
CATSTGLAGYEQYF
>TRBV5-5|TRBD2|-|TRBJ2-7
TGTGCCAGTTCCCTGGAAAGCGGGAGGGGTGAGCAGTACTTC
CASSLESGRGEQYF
>TRBV5-1|-|-|TRBJ1-3
TGCGCCAGCAGCGACCCAGGGGCTGGAAACACCATATATTTT
CASSDPGAGNTIYF
>TRBV7-8|-|once|TRBJ1-3
TGTGCCAGCAGCTTAGACAGGGCCAACACCATATATTTT
CASSLDRANTIYF
>TRBV4-1|-|-|TRBJ2-3
TGCGCCAGCAGCCAAGACAGCATCCAGCGGCGCACAGATACGCAGTATTTT
CASSQDSIQRRTDTQYF
>TRBV28|-|-|TRBJ2-7
TGTGCCAGCAGTACCATTGGGGGAGCCCCCTACGAGCAGTACTTC
CASSTIGGAPYEQYF
>TRBV7-9|-|-|TRBJ2-5
TGTGCCAGTGGTGACAGTCGGAAAGAGACCCAGTACTTC
CASGDSRKETQYF
>TRBV27|TRBD1|-|TRBJ1-1
TGTGCCAGCCAACCGGCGGGGCAGGGGGTACCTGAAGCTTTCTTT
CASQPAGQGVPEAFF
>TRBV7-9|-|-|TRBJ1-4
TGTGCCAGCAGCTTAGGTGGGGGCGCTCGGGAAAAACTGTTTTTT
CASSLGGGAREKLFF
>TRBV9|TRBD2|-|TRBJ2-3
TGTGCCAGCAGCGTTAGAGGTAGCGGGAGGGCCGTAGATACGCAGTATTTT
CASSVRGSGRAVDTQYF
>TRBV6-6|-|-|TRBJ1-1
TGTGCCAGCAACTTGCAGGCCACTGCTGAAGCTTTCTTT
CASNLQATAEAFF
>TRBV5-6|-|-|TRBJ2-3
TGTGCCAGCAGCCCCAGGAGGGCCGGAACAGATACGCAGTATTTT
CASSPRRAGTDTQYF
>TRBV5-1|-|-|TRBJ1-1
TGCGCCAGCAGCTTGGCTGGGGGGATGAACACTGAAGCTTTCTTT
CASSLAGGMNTEAFF
>TRBV7-2|-|-|TRBJ2-4
TGTGCCAGCAGCTTAGGGGGCTTGGCCGCCAAAAACATTCAGTACTTC
CASSLGGLAAKNIQYF
>TRBV5-6|-|-|TRBJ1-4
TGTGCCAGCAGCTTGGGGCGACAACTAGAAAAACTGTTTTTT
CASSLGRQLEKLFF
>TRBV5-4|TRBD2|-|TRBJ2-3
TGTGCCAGCAGCAACCCCCTGGGAGCGGGAACTAGCACAGATACGCAGTATTTT
CASSNPLGAGTSTDTQYF
>TRBV7-3|-|-|TRBJ1-2
TGTGCCAGCAGCTCCCGGACCGGGGGGGTAGGCTACACCTTC
CASSSRTGGVGYTF
>TRBV19|-|-|TRBJ1-1
TGTGCCAGTAGTCCGATCCGACAGAGAAGGAACACTGAAGCTTTCTTT
CASSPIRQRRNTEAFF
>TRBV28|-|few|TRBJ1-5
TGTGCCAGCACCAAACAGGGACCTAGCAATCAGCCCCAGCATTTT
CASTKQGPSNQPQHF
>TRBV9|-|once|TRBJ2-1
TGTGCCAGCAGCGTAGAAGTCACTGAGCAGTTCTTC
CASSVEVTEQFF
>TRBV2|TRBD2|few|TRBJ2-7
TGTGCCAGCAACCTACTAGCGGGGAGCTCCTACGAGCAGTACTTC
CASNLLAGSSYEQYF
>TRBV7-6|-|-|TRBJ2-4
TGTGCCAGCAGCCCGACAGGACTGCTAGCCAAAAACATTCAGTACTTC
CASSPTGLLAKNIQYF
>TRBV25-1|TRBD2|-|TRBJ2-5
TGTGCCAGCGAGGATAGCGGGACCGGGGAGACCCAGTACTTC
CASEDSGTGETQYF
>TRBV28|-|-|TRBJ1-2
TGTGCCAGCAGTTTCCGACAGGGCTACACCTTC
CASSFRQGYTF
>TRBV11-2|TRBD1|-|TRBJ1-1
TGTGCCAGCAGCTTTCGGCAGGGGGGTGTCACTGAAGCTTTCTTT
CASSFRQGGVTEAFF
>TRBV28|TRBD2|-|TRBJ2-5
TGTGCCAGCAGTTCGGGCGGGACTAGCAGAGAGACCCAGTACTTC
CASSSGGTSRETQYF
>TRBV2|-|-|TRBJ2-4
TGTGCCAGCAGTGATATCAGGGGAGACATTCAGTACTTC
CASSDIRGDIQYF
>TRBV2|TRBD2|-|TRBJ2-2
TGTGCCAGCAGACTACTAGCGGCGAACACCGGGGAGCTGTTTTTT
CASRLLAANTGELFF
>TRBV2|TRBD2|-|TRBJ2-7
TGTGCCAGCAGTGTGCGGGGGTTAGCCTACGAGCAGTACTTC
CASSVRGLAYEQYF
>TRBV30|-|once|TRBJ1-5
TGTGCCTGGAGTACCCCTGGACAGCCCCAGCATTTT
CAWSTPGQPQHF
>TRBV19|TRBD1|once|TRBJ1-5
TGTGCCAGTAGTACCAAAAGACAGGGTATCAATCAGCCCCAGCATTTT
CASSTKRQGINQPQHF
>TRBV11-3|TRBD2|-|TRBJ2-3
TGTGCCAGCAACGAACTAGCGGGAGTTGCAGATACGCAGTATTTT
CASNELAGVADTQYF
>TRBV5-5|-|-|TRBJ2-2
TGTGCCAGCAGCTTGGAGGTGAGGGAGGTCGCCGGGGAGCTGTTTTTT
CASSLEVREVAGELFF
>TRBV5-4|-|-|TRBJ2-2
TGTGCCAGCAGCTTTAAGGACACCGGGGAGCTGTTTTTT
CASSFKDTGELFF